What follows is one T cell receptor (beta chain) and its context. Sequencing was performed with immunoSEQ multiplex PCR; in TCRdb, only in-frame clones are kept and a portion is missing. The profile covers 100,000 to 150,000 clones, with 90% appearing a single time and more than 6% taken by the ten largest. These data come from a study of T cell responses to AZD1222 COVID-19 vaccine. Study as a whole: Pooling covered second doses at about 4 or about 12 weeks.

The sequence was collected from an adult in good health. The sample consisted of peripheral blood, taken on day 0 of AZD1222 vaccination.

The CDR3 protein is CASSSPGGEQTQYF. The CDR3 region has the DNA TGTGCCAGCAGCTCCCCAGGGGGGGAGCAGACCCAGTACTTC. The gene calls are TRBV11-2 and TRBJ2-5; D possibly matches TRBD1 or TRBD2 (7 bases each). With 4 bases removed from V and 6 bases from J, the gap between germline ends came to 15 bases. The germline CDR1 and CDR2 sequences are SGHAT and FQNNGV. The CDR3 has 14 residues.